These 3 T cell receptor beta chains originate from one sample sequenced in a study of cytomegalovirus exposure and HLA in healthy donors. The PCR ran on 60 Vbeta and 13 Jbeta primers. TCRdb keeps only in-frame clones here, not all; method: immunoSEQ multiplex PCR. The sample carries around 98,000 clones, 69% recorded once. Input material: PBMCs. The receptors derive from a female donor in good health and CMV-seronegative.

This chain links TRBV5-4 with TRBJ1-4; possible D gene TRBD1, 5 bases. Germline CDR1 SGHNT, CDR2 YYREEE (reference sequence). There are 16 residues in the CDR3. Trimming pared 4 bases from V and 0 bases from J, leaving 13 bases between. CDR3 residues: CASSIGATTTNEKLFF. The CDR3 region has the DNA TGTGCCAGCAGCATAGGGGCCACCACAACTAATGAAAAACTGTTTTTT.

J is TRBJ2-3 and V is TRBV29-1; 7 bases agree with TRBD2. Germline CDR1 and CDR2: SQVTM and ANQGSEA. The trim removed 0 bases at V and 2 bases at J, leaving 5 bases unmatched. This CDR3 comprises 15 residues. CDR3 region: CSVEEPSGVTDTQYF. As DNA, the CDR3 is TGCAGCGTTGAAGAGCCTAGCGGAGTCACAGATACGCAGTATTTT.

The chain joins TRBV6-4 to TRBJ2-7; D perhaps matches TRBD1 (6 bases). The CDR3 loop spans 16 amino acids. V was pared by 5 bases and J by 5 bases, with 22 bases between. Per germline, CDR1 MRHNA and CDR2 SNTAGT. CDR3 nucleotides: TGTGCCAGCAGTCCCCTTAAGAGACAGGTGATCCACGAGCAGTACTTC. Translation: CASSPLKRQVIHEQYF.